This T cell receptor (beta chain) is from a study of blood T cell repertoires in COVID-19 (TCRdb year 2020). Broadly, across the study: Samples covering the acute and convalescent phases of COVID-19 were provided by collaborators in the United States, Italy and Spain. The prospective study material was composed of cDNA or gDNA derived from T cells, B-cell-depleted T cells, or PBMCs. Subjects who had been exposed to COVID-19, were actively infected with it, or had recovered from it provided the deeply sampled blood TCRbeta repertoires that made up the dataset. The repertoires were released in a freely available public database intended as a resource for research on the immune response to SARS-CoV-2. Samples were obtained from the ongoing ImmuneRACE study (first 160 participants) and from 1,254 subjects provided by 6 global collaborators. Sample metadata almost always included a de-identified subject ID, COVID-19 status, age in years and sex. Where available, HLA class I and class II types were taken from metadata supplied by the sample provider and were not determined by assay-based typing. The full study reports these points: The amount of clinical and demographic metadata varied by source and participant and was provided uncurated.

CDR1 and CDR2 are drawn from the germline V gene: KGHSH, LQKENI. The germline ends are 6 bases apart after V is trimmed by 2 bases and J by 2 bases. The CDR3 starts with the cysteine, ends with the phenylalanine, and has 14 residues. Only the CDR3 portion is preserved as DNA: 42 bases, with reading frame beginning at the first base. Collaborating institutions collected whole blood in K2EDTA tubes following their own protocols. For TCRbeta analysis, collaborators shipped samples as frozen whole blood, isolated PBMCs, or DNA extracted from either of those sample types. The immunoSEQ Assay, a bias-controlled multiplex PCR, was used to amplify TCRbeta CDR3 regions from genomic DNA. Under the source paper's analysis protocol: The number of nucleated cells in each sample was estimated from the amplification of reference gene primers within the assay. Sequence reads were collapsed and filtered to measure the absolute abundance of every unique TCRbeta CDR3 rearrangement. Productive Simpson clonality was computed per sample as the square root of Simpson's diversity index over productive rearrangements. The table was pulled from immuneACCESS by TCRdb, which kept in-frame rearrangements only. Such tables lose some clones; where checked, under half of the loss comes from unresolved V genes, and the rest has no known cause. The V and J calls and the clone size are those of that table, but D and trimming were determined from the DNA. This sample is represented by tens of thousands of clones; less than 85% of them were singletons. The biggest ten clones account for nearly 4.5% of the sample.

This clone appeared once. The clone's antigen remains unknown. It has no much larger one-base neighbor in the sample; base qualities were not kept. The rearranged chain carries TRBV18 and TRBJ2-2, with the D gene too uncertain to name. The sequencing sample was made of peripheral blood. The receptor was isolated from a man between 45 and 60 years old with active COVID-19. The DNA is TGTGCCAGCTCACCAAACACCAACACCGGGGAGCTGTTTTTT. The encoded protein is CASSPNTNTGELFF.